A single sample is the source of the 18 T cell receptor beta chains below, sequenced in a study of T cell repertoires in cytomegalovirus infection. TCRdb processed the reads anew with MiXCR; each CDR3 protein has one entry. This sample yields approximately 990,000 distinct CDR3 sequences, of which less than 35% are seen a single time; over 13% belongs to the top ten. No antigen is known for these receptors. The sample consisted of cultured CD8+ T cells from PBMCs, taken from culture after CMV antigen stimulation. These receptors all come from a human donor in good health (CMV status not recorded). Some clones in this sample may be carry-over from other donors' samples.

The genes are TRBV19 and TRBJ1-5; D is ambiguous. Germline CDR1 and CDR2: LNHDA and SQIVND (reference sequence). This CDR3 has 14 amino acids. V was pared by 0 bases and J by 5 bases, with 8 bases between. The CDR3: CASSIEHWHQPQHF. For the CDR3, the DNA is TGTGCCAGTAGTATAGAACATTGGCATCAGCCCCAGCATTTT.

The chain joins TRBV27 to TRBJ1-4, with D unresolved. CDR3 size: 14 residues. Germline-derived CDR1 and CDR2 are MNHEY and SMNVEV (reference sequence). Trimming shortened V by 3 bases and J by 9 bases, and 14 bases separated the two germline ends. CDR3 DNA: TGTGCCAGCAGTTTCGGGTCGCCAATTCAAAAACTGTTTTTT. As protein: CASSFGSPIQKLFF. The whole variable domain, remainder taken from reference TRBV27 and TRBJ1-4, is EAQVTQNPRYLITVTGKKLTVTCSQNMNHEYMSWYRQDPGLGLRQIYYSMNVEVTDKGDVPEGYKVSRKEKRNFPLILESPSPNQTSLYFCASSFGSPIQKLFFGSGTQLSVL.

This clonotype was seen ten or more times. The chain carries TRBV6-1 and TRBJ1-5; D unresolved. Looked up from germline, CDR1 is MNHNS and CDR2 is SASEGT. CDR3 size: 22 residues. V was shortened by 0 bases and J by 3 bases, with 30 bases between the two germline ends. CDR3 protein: CASSEALKGPWAPTGINQPQHF. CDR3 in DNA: TGTGCCAGCAGTGAAGCGCTTAAGGGCCCCTGGGCCCCAACGGGCATCAATCAGCCCCAGCATTTT.

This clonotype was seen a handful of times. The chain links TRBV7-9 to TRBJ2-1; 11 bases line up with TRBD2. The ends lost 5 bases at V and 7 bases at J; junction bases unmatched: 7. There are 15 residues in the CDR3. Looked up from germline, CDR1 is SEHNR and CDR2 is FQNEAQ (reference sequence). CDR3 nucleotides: TGTGCCAGCAGCCTTCCGGGACTAGCGGTTAATGAGCAGTTCTTC. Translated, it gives CASSLPGLAVNEQFF.

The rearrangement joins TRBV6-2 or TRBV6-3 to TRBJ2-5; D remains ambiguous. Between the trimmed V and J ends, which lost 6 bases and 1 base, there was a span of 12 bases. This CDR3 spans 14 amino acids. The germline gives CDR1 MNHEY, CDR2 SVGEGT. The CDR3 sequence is CASSPAVSQETQYF. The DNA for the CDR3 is TGTGCCAGCAGCCCCGCAGTGTCCCAAGAGACCCAGTACTTC.

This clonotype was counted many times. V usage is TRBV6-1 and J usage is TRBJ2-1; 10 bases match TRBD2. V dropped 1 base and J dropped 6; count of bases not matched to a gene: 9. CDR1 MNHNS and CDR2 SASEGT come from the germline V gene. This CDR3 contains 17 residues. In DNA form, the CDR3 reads TGTGCCAGCAGTGAAGGAAGAGCGGGGGGGCCGCTCAATGAGCAGTTCTTC. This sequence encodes CASSEGRAGGPLNEQFF.

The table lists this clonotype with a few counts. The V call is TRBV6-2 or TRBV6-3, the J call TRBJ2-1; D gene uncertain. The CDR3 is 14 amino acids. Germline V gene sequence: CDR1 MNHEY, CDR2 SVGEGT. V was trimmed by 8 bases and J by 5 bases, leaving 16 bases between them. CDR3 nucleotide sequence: TGTGCCAGCGGCCCCGTGGAAGAGGACAATGAGCAGTTCTTC. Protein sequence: CASGPVEEDNEQFF.

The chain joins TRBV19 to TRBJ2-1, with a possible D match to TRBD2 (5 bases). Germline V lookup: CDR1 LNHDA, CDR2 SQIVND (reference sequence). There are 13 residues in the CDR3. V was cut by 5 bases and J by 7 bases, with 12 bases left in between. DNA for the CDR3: TGTGCCAGTAGTCTCGACGGGGATAATGAGCAGTTCTTC. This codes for CASSLDGDNEQFF.

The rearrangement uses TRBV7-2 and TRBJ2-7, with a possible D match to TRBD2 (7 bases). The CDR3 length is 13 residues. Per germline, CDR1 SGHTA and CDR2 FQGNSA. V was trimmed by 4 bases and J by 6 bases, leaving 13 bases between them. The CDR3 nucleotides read TGTGCCAGCAGCTCCTTCCGGGGGGCCGAGCAGTACTTC. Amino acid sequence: CASSSFRGAEQYF. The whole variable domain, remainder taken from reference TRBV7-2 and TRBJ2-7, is GAGVSQSPSNKVTEKGKDVELRCDPISGHTALYWYRQSLGQGLEFLIYFQGNSAPDKSGLPSDRFSAERTGGSVSTLTIQRTQQEDSAVYLCASSSFRGAEQYFGPGTRLTVT.

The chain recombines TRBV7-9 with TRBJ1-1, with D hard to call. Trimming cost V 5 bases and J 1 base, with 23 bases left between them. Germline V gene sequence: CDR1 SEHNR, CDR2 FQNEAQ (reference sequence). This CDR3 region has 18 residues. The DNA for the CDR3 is TGTGCCAGCAGCGGGTCAGCTGCATTACTACCTCGGAACACTGAAGCTTTCTTT. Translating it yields CASSGSAALLPRNTEAFF.

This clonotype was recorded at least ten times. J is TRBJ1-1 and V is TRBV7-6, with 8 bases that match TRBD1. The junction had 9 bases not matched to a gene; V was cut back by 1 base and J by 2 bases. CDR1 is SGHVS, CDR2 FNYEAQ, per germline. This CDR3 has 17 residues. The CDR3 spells CASSLDPGTGSNTEAFF. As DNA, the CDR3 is TGTGCCAGCAGCTTAGACCCCGGGACAGGCTCTAACACTGAAGCTTTCTTT. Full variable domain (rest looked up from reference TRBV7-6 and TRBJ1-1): GAGVSQSPRYKVTKRGQDVALRCDPISGHVSLYWYRQALGQGPEFLTYFNYEAQQDKSGLPNDRFSAERPEGSISTLTIQRTEQRDSAMYRCASSLDPGTGSNTEAFFGQGTRLTVV.

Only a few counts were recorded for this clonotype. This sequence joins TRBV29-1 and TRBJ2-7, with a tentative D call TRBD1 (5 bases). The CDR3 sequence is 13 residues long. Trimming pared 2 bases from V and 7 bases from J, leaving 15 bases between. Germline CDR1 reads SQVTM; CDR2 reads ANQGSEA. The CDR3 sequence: CSVEKGSAREQYF. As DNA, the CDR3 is TGCAGCGTTGAAAAGGGGTCGGCTAGAGAGCAGTACTTC.

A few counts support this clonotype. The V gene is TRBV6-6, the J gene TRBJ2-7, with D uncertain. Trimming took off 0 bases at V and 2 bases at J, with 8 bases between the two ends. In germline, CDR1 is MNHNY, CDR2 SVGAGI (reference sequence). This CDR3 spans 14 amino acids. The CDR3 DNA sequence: TGTGCCAGCAGTTACTCGATAAGCACCTACGAGCAGTACTTC. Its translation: CASSYSISTYEQYF.

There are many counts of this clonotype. CDR3 coding DNA: TGTGCCAGCAGCTTAGGCCCGCCGGGGGCCGATTTTGATACGCAGTATTTT. Its protein is CASSLGPPGADFDTQYF. The rearrangement joins TRBV7-3 to TRBJ2-3, with D perhaps TRBD1 or TRBD2 (6 bases each). V shed 2 bases and J shed 6 bases, with 21 bases lying between them. The CDR3 is made up of 17 amino acids. Germline-derived CDR1 and CDR2 are SGHTA and FQGTGA.

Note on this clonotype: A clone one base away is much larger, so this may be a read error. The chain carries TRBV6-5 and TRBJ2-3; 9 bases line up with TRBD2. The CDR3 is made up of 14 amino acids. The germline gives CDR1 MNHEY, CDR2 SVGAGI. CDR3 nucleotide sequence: TGTGTCAGCAGCAGCGGGGGGTTCACAGATACGCAGTATTTT. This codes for CVSSSGGFTDTQYF.

The CDR3 nucleotides are TGTGCCAGCAGACCGTACTTCCGAAATTGGACCCAGTACTTC. Translating gives CASRPYFRNWTQYF. The V and J genes are TRBV7-9 and TRBJ2-5; no firm D call. Trimming took off 6 bases at V and 7 bases at J, with 18 bases between the two ends. This CDR3 is built from 14 residues. In germline, CDR1 is SEHNR, CDR2 FQNEAQ (reference sequence).

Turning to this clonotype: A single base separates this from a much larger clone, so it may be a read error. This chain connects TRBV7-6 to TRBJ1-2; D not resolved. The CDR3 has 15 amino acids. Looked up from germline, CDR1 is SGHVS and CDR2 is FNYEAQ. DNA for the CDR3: TGTGCCAGCAACTTAGTTCTCGGGAGGAACTATGGCTACACCTTC. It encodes CASNLVLGRNYGYTF.

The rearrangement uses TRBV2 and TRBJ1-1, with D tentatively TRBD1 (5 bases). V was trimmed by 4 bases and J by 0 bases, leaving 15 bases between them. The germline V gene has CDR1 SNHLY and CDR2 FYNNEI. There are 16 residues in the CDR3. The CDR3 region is CASSVSTGNMNTEAFF. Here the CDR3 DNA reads TGTGCCAGCAGTGTCAGTACAGGAAACATGAACACTGAAGCTTTCTTT.